The 18 T cell receptor beta chains in this list originate from one sample, sequenced in a study of T cell responses to AZD1222 COVID-19 vaccine. Libraries were prepared by immunoSEQ multiplex PCR; TCRdb keeps only in-frame clonotypes and omits some of them. The table lists some 130,000 clones, nearly 90% of them singletons. The starting material was peripheral blood, obtained 28 days after the second AZD1222 dose. The receptors were sampled from an adult who received the AZD1222 COVID-19 vaccine.

A note on this clone: The sample carries other DNA sequences with the same CDR3. This rearrangement joins TRBV6-1 to TRBJ1-2, with 7 bases matching TRBD1. Trimming removed 1 base from V and 5 bases from J; junction bases left unmatched: 4. Germline CDR1 reads MNHNS; CDR2 reads SASEGT. This CDR3 has 14 amino acids. CDR3 protein: CASSEGRGRYGYTF. In DNA form, the CDR3 reads TGTGCCAGCAGTGAAGGAAGGGGGCGTTATGGCTACACCTTC.

The chain has TRBV6-2 or TRBV6-3 and TRBJ1-2; D gene uncertain. The V end was cut by 6 bases, the J end by 5 bases, with 13 bases between. CDR3 length equals 13 residues. Germline V CDR1 and CDR2: MNHEY, SVGEGT. The CDR3 sequence is CASSPNGLYGYTF. CDR3 bases: TGTGCCAGCAGCCCGAACGGCCTTTATGGCTACACCTTC.

The V and J genes are TRBV11-2 and TRBJ1-1; D might be TRBD1 (5 bases). The CDR3 consists of 14 residues. The ends were cut back, 0 bases at V and 5 bases at J, with 10 bases in the middle. Germline V lookup: CDR1 SGHAT, CDR2 FQNNGV. The CDR3 protein is CASSLETWGTEAFF. Written as DNA, the CDR3 is TGTGCCAGCAGCTTAGAGACGTGGGGGACTGAAGCTTTCTTT.

This clone was observed a single time. This chain connects TRBV6-2 or TRBV6-3 to TRBJ1-1, with no clear D. Trimming pared 1 base from V and 0 bases from J, leaving 6 bases between. The CDR3 contains 14 residues. Germline CDR1 is MNHEY and CDR2 is SVGEGT. CDR3 DNA sequence: TGTGCCAGCAGTTACTGGGCGGTGAACACTGAAGCTTTCTTT. It codes for CASSYWAVNTEAFF.

This clone showed up just a few times. The rearrangement uses TRBV29-1 and TRBJ2-2; 7 nucleotides agree with TRBD1. V lost 5 bases and J lost 4; bases outside the gene matches: 10. Germline assignment: CDR1 SQVTM and CDR2 ANQGSEA. CDR3 length equals 15 residues. This CDR3 is CSVRAYRGGTGELFF. The CDR3 region has the DNA TGCAGCGTTCGGGCCTACAGGGGCGGCACCGGGGAGCTGTTTTTT.

This chain joins TRBV6-5 and TRBJ1-3; 7 bases fit TRBD1. The length of the CDR3 is 14 residues. The junction had 4 bases not matched to a gene; V was cut back by 5 bases and J by 3 bases. From germline, CDR1 is MNHEY and CDR2 SVGAGI. This CDR3 is CASSLQGGGNTIYF. The DNA for the CDR3 is TGTGCCAGCAGTCTGCAGGGGGGTGGAAACACCATATATTTT.

The chain recombines TRBV29-1 with TRBJ2-5; D is uncertain. From germline, CDR1 is SQVTM and CDR2 ANQGSEA. The CDR3 is 12 residues long. With 1 base removed from V and 4 bases from J, the gap between germline ends came to 7 bases. CDR3 sequence (DNA): TGCAGCGTTGAAGGTGGTGGAGAGACCCAGTACTTC. Translating it yields CSVEGGGETQYF.

The chain has TRBV5-8 and TRBJ1-4, with D possibly TRBD1 on 6 matching bases. The CDR3 runs 14 residues. The V gene lost 5 bases and the J gene lost 7 bases, with 15 bases spanning the gap. Germline assignment: CDR1 SGHTS and CDR2 YDEGEE. CDR3 in DNA: TGTGCCAGCAGTCTCCGGGGGCCAGGTGAAAAACTGTTTTTT. This translates into CASSLRGPGEKLFF.

J is TRBJ2-1 and V is TRBV11-2, with D possibly matching TRBD1 (5 bases). Germline V gives CDR1 SGHAT, CDR2 FQNNGV. CDR3 length: 13 residues. Trimming took off 5 bases at V and 6 bases at J, with 11 bases between the two ends. As DNA, the CDR3 is TGTGCCAGCAGCCCCAGGGAAGCCAATGAGCAGTTCTTC. It specifies CASSPREANEQFF.

The chain recombines TRBV7-9 with TRBJ1-3; D ambiguous. The germline gives CDR1 SEHNR, CDR2 FQNEAQ (reference sequence). V lost 6 bases to trimming and J lost 4 bases, with 10 bases between them. This CDR3 has 13 residues. Here the CDR3 DNA reads TGTGCCAGCAGTATGCATCGGGGAAACACCATATATTTT. This encodes CASSMHRGNTIYF.

The chain has TRBV24-1 and TRBJ2-7; D ambiguous. Germline CDR1 reads KGHDR; CDR2 reads SFDVKD. Trimming took 8 bases from V and 6 from J, leaving 4 bases between them. CDR3 length equals 9 residues. CDR3 coding DNA: TGTGCCACCATTCCCGAGCAGTACTTC. Amino acid sequence: CATIPEQYF.

This clone was seen a few times. The CDR3 loop is CASRAGTDVEAFF. CDR3 nucleotides: TGTGCCAGCAGAGCCGGGACTGACGTTGAAGCTTTCTTT. The chain uses TRBV2 and TRBJ1-1, with a possible D match to TRBD1 (5 bases). Germline V CDR1 and CDR2: SNHLY, FYNNEI. The CDR3 is made up of 13 amino acids. V was trimmed by 6 bases and J by 7 bases, leaving 15 bases between them.

The chain is built from TRBV7-9 and TRBJ1-2; perhaps TRBD1 as D (5 bases). Germline CDR1 SEHNR, CDR2 FQNEAQ (reference sequence). CDR3 length equals 12 residues. The germline V and J ends were trimmed by 5 bases and 6 bases, with 10 bases remaining between them. The CDR3 DNA reads TGTGCCAGCAGCCTATCAGGGAATGGCTACACCTTC. This codes for CASSLSGNGYTF.

The V gene is TRBV29-1, the J gene TRBJ2-1, with D possibly being TRBD2 (6 bases). Trimming left V 8 bases short and J 2 bases short, with 13 bases between. Germline CDR1 is SQVTM and CDR2 is ANQGSEA. The CDR3 contains 13 residues. In DNA, the CDR3 is TGCAGCCTGCTTGGGAGGACCTACAATGAGCAGTTCTTC. This codes for CSLLGRTYNEQFF.

The chain recombines TRBV5-8 with TRBJ1-2; a weak D match, TRBD1 (5 bases). CDR1 is SGHTS, CDR2 YDEGEE, per germline. Trimming cost V 4 bases and J 5 bases, with 6 bases left between them. CDR3 size: 11 residues. CDR3: CASSRQYGYTF. CDR3 nucleotides: TGTGCCAGCAGCAGACAGTATGGCTACACCTTC.

The chain employs TRBV7-2 and TRBJ2-2; D gene ambiguous. The CDR3 sequence is 15 residues long. The germline gives CDR1 SGHTA, CDR2 FQGNSA. V gave up 5 bases and J gave up 3 bases, with 13 bases separating them. CDR3 loop: CASSPGSSHTGELFF. DNA of the CDR3: TGTGCCAGCAGCCCCGGGTCTAGTCACACCGGGGAGCTGTTTTTT. The full variable domain, with the rest looked up from reference TRBV7-2 and TRBJ2-2, is GAGVSQSPSNKVTEKGKDVELRCDPISGHTALYWYRQSLGQGLEFLIYFQGNSAPDKSGLPSDRFSAERTGGSVSTLTIQRTQQEDSAVYLCASSPGSSHTGELFFGEGSRLTVL.

This sequence joins TRBV28 and TRBJ2-2; D not certain. Germline loops: CDR1 MDHEN, CDR2 SYDVKM. This CDR3 has 11 amino acids. Trimming took 8 bases from V and 3 from J, leaving 4 bases between them. CDR3 region: CASRYTGELFF. CDR3 in DNA: TGTGCCAGCCGTTACACCGGGGAGCTGTTTTTT.

The chain has TRBV7-2 and TRBJ1-5; maybe TRBD1 (6 bases). Germline-derived CDR1 and CDR2 are SGHTA and FQGNSA. V lost 4 bases and J lost 0, with 10 bases in between. There are 15 residues in the CDR3. CDR3 sequence reads: CASSSQGNSNQPQHF. DNA for the CDR3: TGTGCCAGCAGCTCACAGGGAAATAGCAATCAGCCCCAGCATTTT. Full variable domain (outside the CDR3, taken from reference TRBV7-2 and TRBJ1-5): GAGVSQSPSNKVTEKGKDVELRCDPISGHTALYWYRQSLGQGLEFLIYFQGNSAPDKSGLPSDRFSAERTGGSVSTLTIQRTQQEDSAVYLCASSSQGNSNQPQHFGDGTRLSIL.